One sample yielded the 30 T cell receptor beta chains listed below, sequenced in a study of T cell repertoires in cytomegalovirus infection. Via MiXCR, TCRdb re-called the reads, giving one row per CDR3 protein. The repertoire consists of roughly 150,000 distinct CDR3 sequences, with about a quarter occurring once and the leading ten covering 9.5% to 13%. Sequenced sample: PBMCs. The source is a human donor in good health (CMV status not recorded). Some clones in this sample may be carry-over from other donors' samples.

V and J are TRBV7-3 and TRBJ2-7; weak D call: TRBD2 (6 bases). The germline V gene encodes CDR1 SGHTA and CDR2 FQGTGA. This CDR3 spans 13 amino acids. V gave up 9 bases and J gave up 4 bases, with 16 bases separating them. The CDR3 region is CARARGSQYEQYF. The CDR3 DNA sequence: TGTGCCAGAGCCCGGGGGTCCCAATACGAGCAGTACTTC.

The chain employs TRBV28 and TRBJ1-4; D is perhaps TRBD1 (5 bases). CDR1 and CDR2 from the germline V gene are MDHEN and SYDVKM. With 3 bases removed from V and 8 bases from J, the gap between germline ends came to 13 bases. CDR3 length equals 14 residues. In DNA, the CDR3 is TGTGCCAGCAGTTTTGATCAGGGTCGGGAAAAACTGTTTTTT. Its translation is CASSFDQGREKLFF.

This clonotype has ten or more counts. The genes are TRBV19 and TRBJ1-1; TRBD1 matches at 8 bases. The CDR3 consists of 14 residues. CDR1 LNHDA and CDR2 SQIVND come from the germline V gene (reference sequence). J was trimmed by 1 base and V by 5 bases; bases with no gene match: 3. CDR3 in amino acids: CASSAGGTNTEAFF. In nucleotides, the CDR3 is TGTGCCAGTAGTGCAGGGGGCACGAACACTGAAGCTTTCTTT.

This chain uses TRBV29-1 with TRBJ2-7; 10 nucleotides align to TRBD1. V shed 4 bases and J 6 bases; nucleotides not matched to a gene: 12. The CDR3 runs 15 residues. Germline CDR1 is SQVTM and CDR2 is ANQGSEA. DNA for the CDR3: TGCAGCGTTGTACACTCCGTGACAGGGGGCATCGAGCAGTACTTC. Translation: CSVVHSVTGGIEQYF.

This clonotype has more than one count but fewer than ten. The CDR3 DNA follows: TGTGCCAGCAGTACCGGGACAGCGGAGCTATCCTACGAGCAGTACTTC. It encodes CASSTGTAELSYEQYF. The rearrangement links TRBV12-3 or TRBV12-4 to TRBJ2-7, with TRBD1 matching 7 bases. This CDR3 has 16 residues. J gave up 1 base and V 5 bases, and 11 bases lay outside the gene matches.

The sample holds a few counts of this clonotype. The chain has TRBV10-3 and TRBJ1-1, with 8 bases aligning to TRBD1. The CDR3 has 14 residues. Per the germline V gene, CDR1 is ENHRY and CDR2 is SYGVKD. Trimming cost V 6 bases and J 1 base; bases outside gene matches: 4. CDR3 amino acids: CAIRGTGRNTEAFF. The CDR3 DNA follows: TGTGCCATCAGGGGGACAGGCCGGAACACTGAAGCTTTCTTT.

Written as DNA, the CDR3 is TGTGCCAGCGGTTACACGACAGGGCCGAACACTGAAGCTTTCTTT. The encoded protein is CASGYTTGPNTEAFF. The genes are TRBV28 and TRBJ1-1; 7 bases match TRBD1. Germline-derived CDR1 and CDR2 are MDHEN and SYDVKM. V lost 8 bases and J lost 1; bases outside the gene matches: 10. The CDR3 is 15 residues long.

This chain links TRBV30 with TRBJ2-5; D unresolved. Trimming removed 3 bases from V and 2 bases from J, with 7 bases in between. The CDR3 runs to 12 residues. Germline assignment: CDR1 GTSNPN and CDR2 SVGIG (reference sequence). CDR3 nucleotides: TGTGCCTGGAGACGCCAGCAAGAGACCCAGTACTTC. Amino acids: CAWRRQQETQYF.

This clonotype was seen more than once but under ten times. The gene calls are TRBV6-2 or TRBV6-3 and TRBJ2-1; D unresolved. The germline gives CDR1 MNHEY, CDR2 SVGEGT. This CDR3 has 12 residues. V was pared by 10 bases and J by 2 bases, with 9 bases between. CDR3 coding DNA: TGTGCCACCAAATACACCTACAATGAGCAGTTCTTC. It translates to CATKYTYNEQFF.

In its sample, this clonotype was seen many times. The chain is built from TRBV29-1 and TRBJ2-7, with a possible D match to TRBD1 (5 bases). This CDR3 contains 14 residues. Germline V gene sequence: CDR1 SQVTM, CDR2 ANQGSEA. Between the trimmed V and J ends, which lost 3 bases and 2 bases, there was a span of 14 bases. The DNA of the CDR3 is TGCAGCGTTGAGGAAGGGGAACTACCCTACGAGCAGTACTTC. As protein: CSVEEGELPYEQYF.

The V and J genes are TRBV19 and TRBJ1-1; D is uncertain. V lost 5 bases and J 1 base, leaving 11 bases between the germline ends. The CDR3 runs 14 residues. CDR1 is LNHDA, CDR2 SQIVND, per germline (reference sequence). In DNA form, the CDR3 reads TGTGCCAGTAGTTCAACAGTGAGGAACACTGAAGCTTTCTTT. Its protein is CASSSTVRNTEAFF.

With respect to this clonotype: Possible read error: a much larger clone is one base away. The CDR3 nucleotides are TGTGCCAGCAGCCTCTGGCTTGGGGGGGGGAAAGAGACCCAGTGCTTC. Its translation: CASSLWLGGGKETQCF. This chain links TRBV7-2 with TRBJ2-5; TRBD2 aligns across 7 bases. The CDR3 runs 16 residues. Germline CDR1 and CDR2: SGHTA and FQGNSA.

This clonotype has only a few counts. The chain employs TRBV6-1 and TRBJ2-1, with D possibly TRBD1 on 6 matching bases. V gave up 5 bases and J gave up 10 bases, with 9 bases separating them. The germline V gene has CDR1 MNHNS and CDR2 SASEGT. The CDR3 contains 11 residues. CDR3 amino acids: CASSRQDEQFF. DNA for the CDR3: TGTGCCAGCAGTCGACAGGACGAGCAGTTCTTC.

On this clonotype: An end of the junction differs from the germline gene, which may be a read error. The chain has TRBV5-6 and TRBJ2-2; tentative D call: TRBD1 (5 bases). Germline CDR1 and CDR2: SGHDT and YYEEEE. CDR3 length: 17 amino acids. The CDR3 DNA reads TGTGCCAGCAGCTTGGTGGGGCTGAAGACGAACGCCGGGGAGCTGTTTTTT. This encodes CASSLVGLKTNAGELFF.

This clonotype was picked up a small number of times. J is TRBJ1-1 and V is TRBV7-3; D is possibly TRBD1 (5 bases). The CDR3 totals 15 residues. With 1 base removed from V and 5 bases from J, the gap between germline ends came to 14 bases. The germline gives CDR1 SGHTA, CDR2 FQGTGA. DNA of the CDR3: TGTGCCAGCAGCTTAATGGGGGGAAGAACGACTGAAGCTTTCTTT. This translates into CASSLMGGRTTEAFF.

This clonotype has a count of ten or more. This chain links TRBV7-9 with TRBJ2-2; D possibly uses TRBD1 or TRBD2 (5 bases each). V was pared by 5 bases and J by 4 bases, with 14 bases between. This CDR3 spans 15 amino acids. Looked up from germline, CDR1 is SEHNR and CDR2 is FQNEAQ (reference sequence). CDR3 sequence reads: CASSRRVAGTGELFF. Written as DNA, the CDR3 is TGTGCCAGCAGCCGCAGGGTCGCGGGCACCGGGGAGCTGTTTTTT.

Details on this clonotype: The CDR3 does not close with the conserved phenylalanine or tryptophan, likely indicating a read error. This rearrangement joins TRBV28 to TRBJ2-7; the D call may be TRBD1 or TRBD2 (5 bases each). The germline V gene has CDR1 MDHEN and CDR2 SYDVKM. V was clipped by 9 bases and J by 3 bases, with 21 bases between them. This CDR3 spans 15 amino acids. CDR3 loop: CASAPRGPSLYEQYS. The CDR3 coding sequence is TGTGCCAGTGCACCGAGGGGCCCCTCTCTCTACGAGCAGTACTCC.

The chain is built from TRBV28 and TRBJ1-5; D gene ambiguous. Germline V CDR1 and CDR2: MDHEN, SYDVKM. The V gene lost 10 bases and the J gene lost 7 bases, with 8 bases spanning the gap. The CDR3 contains 10 residues. The CDR3 DNA sequence: TGTGCCACCTCTAAGCAGCCCCAGCATTTT. Its protein is CATSKQPQHF.

This chain joins TRBV29-1 and TRBJ2-3; 7 bases line up with TRBD1. V gave up 7 bases and J gave up 2 bases; unmatched junction bases: 9. The CDR3 runs 14 residues. CDR1 is SQVTM and CDR2 is ANQGSEA in the germline V gene. CDR3 nucleotides: TGCAGCGCAGCCGGGGACAGAACCACAGATACGCAGTATTTT. Amino acids: CSAAGDRTTDTQYF.

This clonotype was detected only a few times. DNA for the CDR3: TGTGCCAGCAGTTTCAAATGGACAGGGAGGTACGAGCAGTACTTC. It encodes CASSFKWTGRYEQYF. V is TRBV27 and J is TRBJ2-7, with 8 positions matching TRBD1. The CDR3 is 15 amino acids. V trimming: 3 bases; J trimming: 4 bases; junction bases outside the gene matches: 8. The germline V gene encodes CDR1 MNHEY and CDR2 SMNVEV (reference sequence).

The rearrangement joins TRBV28 to TRBJ2-3; 7 positions agree with TRBD1. V shed 4 bases, J shed 11 bases, and the junction held 6 bases outside the gene matches. CDR3 size: 12 residues. Per germline, CDR1 MDHEN and CDR2 SYDVKM. The CDR3 region is CASSSTTGEQYF. CDR3 coding DNA: TGTGCCAGCAGTTCCACAACAGGGGAGCAGTATTTT.

As DNA, the CDR3 is TGTGCCATCAGTGATATAGGCTATGGCACTGGGGAGCAGTACTTC. It specifies CAISDIGYGTGEQYF. The chain links TRBV10-3 to TRBJ2-7, with D unresolved. V was clipped by 3 bases and J by 7 bases, with 19 bases between them. The CDR3 consists of 15 residues. Germline CDR1 reads ENHRY; CDR2 reads SYGVKD.

V is TRBV7-3 and J is TRBJ2-7; TRBD1 or TRBD2 may be the D gene (5 bases each). The V end lost 2 bases, the J end lost 5 bases, and 13 bases lay between the germline ends. The CDR3 is made up of 14 amino acids. Germline V gives CDR1 SGHTA, CDR2 FQGTGA. The CDR3 sequence: CASSLQGRGNEQYF. CDR3 coding DNA: TGTGCCAGCAGCTTACAGGGACGAGGTAACGAGCAGTACTTC.

This clonotype appeared many times. V gene TRBV28 combines with J gene TRBJ2-4, with 11 nucleotides matching TRBD1. V dropped 4 bases and J dropped 7; count of bases not matched to a gene: 6. Per the germline V gene, CDR1 is MDHEN and CDR2 is SYDVKM. The CDR3 totals 15 residues. The CDR3 DNA is TGTGCCAGCAGTTCCACCGGGACAGGGGGTAACATTCAGTACTTC. Amino acids: CASSSTGTGGNIQYF.

The V and J genes are TRBV2 and TRBJ2-5; 7 positions match TRBD2. J lost 2 bases, V lost 6 bases, and 9 bases had no gene match. Germline V gene sequence: CDR1 SNHLY, CDR2 FYNNEI. The CDR3 contains 15 residues. The CDR3 DNA follows: TGTGCCAGCAGCCCCTACTCTAGCGGACAAGAGACCCAGTACTTC. This encodes CASSPYSSGQETQYF.

CDR3 coding DNA: TGTGCCAGTAGTAGTGCAGGGCTCACTGAAGCTTTCTTT. Its translation is CASSSAGLTEAFF. The rearrangement uses TRBV19 and TRBJ1-1; tentative D call: TRBD1 (5 bases). The ends were cut back, 4 bases at V and 4 bases at J, with 10 bases in the middle. The CDR3 spans 13 residues. Germline lookup yields CDR1 LNHDA and CDR2 SQIVND (reference sequence). The whole variable domain, remainder taken from reference TRBV19 and TRBJ1-1, is DGGITQSPKYLFRKEGQNVTLSCEQNLNHDAMYWYRQDPGQGLRLIYYSQIVNDFQKGDIAEGYSVSREKKESFPLTVTSAQKNPTAFYLCASSSAGLTEAFFGQGTRLTVV.

This clonotype has at least ten counts. The chain has TRBV7-8 and TRBJ1-1; 7 bases are shared with TRBD1. V gave up 4 bases and J gave up 0 bases; unmatched junction bases: 8. The CDR3 length is 16 residues. CDR1 and CDR2 (germline): SGHVS, FQNEAQ. The CDR3 region has the DNA TGTGCCAGCAGCTCCGGGACAGTGGCTATGAACACTGAAGCTTTCTTT. Translating gives CASSSGTVAMNTEAFF.

The rearrangement links TRBV30 to TRBJ1-1; weak D call: TRBD1 (5 bases). Trimming took 3 bases from V and 0 from J, leaving 11 bases between them. CDR3 length: 14 residues. Germline CDR1 and CDR2: GTSNPN and SVGIG (reference sequence). The CDR3 region has the DNA TGTGCCTGGAGAGGGACGATCTTGAACACTGAAGCTTTCTTT. It encodes CAWRGTILNTEAFF. The full variable domain, with the rest looked up from reference TRBV30 and TRBJ1-1, is SQTIHQWPATLVQPVGSPLSLECTVEGTSNPNLYWYRQAAGRGLQLLFYSVGIGQISSEVPQNLSASRPQDRQFILSSKKLLLSDSGFYLCAWRGTILNTEAFFGQGTRLTVV.

This rearrangement joins TRBV6-6 to TRBJ1-4; D gene ambiguous. The CDR3 contains 15 residues. CDR1 is MNHNY, CDR2 SVGAGI, per germline (reference sequence). The V end lost 2 bases, the J end lost 6 bases, and 13 bases lay between the germline ends. Here the CDR3 reads CASSYIGQAYEKLFF. The DNA of the CDR3 is TGTGCCAGCAGTTACATCGGTCAGGCTTATGAAAAACTGTTTTTT.

This clonotype was recorded a few times. V and J are TRBV5-5 and TRBJ2-3; D is uncertain. Between the trimmed V and J ends, which lost 2 bases and 0 bases, there was a span of 13 bases. This CDR3 is built from 16 residues. CDR1 and CDR2 (germline): SGHKS, YYEKEE (reference sequence). CDR3 nucleotides: TGTGCCAGCAGCTTCCTGACTGGCGCTAGCACAGATACGCAGTATTTT. This encodes CASSFLTGASTDTQYF.